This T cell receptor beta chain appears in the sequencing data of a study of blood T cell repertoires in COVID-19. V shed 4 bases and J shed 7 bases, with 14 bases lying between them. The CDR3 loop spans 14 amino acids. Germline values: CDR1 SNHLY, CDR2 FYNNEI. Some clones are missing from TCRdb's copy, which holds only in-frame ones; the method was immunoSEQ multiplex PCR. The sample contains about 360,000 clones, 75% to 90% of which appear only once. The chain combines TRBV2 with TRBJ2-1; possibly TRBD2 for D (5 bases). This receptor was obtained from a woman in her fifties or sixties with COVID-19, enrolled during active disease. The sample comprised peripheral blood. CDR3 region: CASSGGLQYNEQFF. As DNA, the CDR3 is TGTGCCAGCAGTGGTGGACTCCAGTATAATGAGCAGTTCTTC.